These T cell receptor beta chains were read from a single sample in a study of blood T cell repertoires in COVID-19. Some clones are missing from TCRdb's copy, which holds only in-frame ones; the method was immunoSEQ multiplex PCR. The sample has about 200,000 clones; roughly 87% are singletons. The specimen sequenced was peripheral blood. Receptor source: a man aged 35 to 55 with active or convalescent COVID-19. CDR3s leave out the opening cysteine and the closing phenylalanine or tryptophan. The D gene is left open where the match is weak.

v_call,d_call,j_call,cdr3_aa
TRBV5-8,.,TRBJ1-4,ASRQTLATNEKLF
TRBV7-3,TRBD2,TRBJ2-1,ASSLTWTSLDEQF
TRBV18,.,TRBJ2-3,ASSPLQGTRMDTQY
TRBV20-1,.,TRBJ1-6,SASEGGPSPLH
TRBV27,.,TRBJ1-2,ASRRGNYGYT
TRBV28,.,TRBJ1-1,ASSVPRTEAF
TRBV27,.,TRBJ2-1,ASSWAGTAEQF
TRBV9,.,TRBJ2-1,ASSLTSSYNEQF
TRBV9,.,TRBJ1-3,ASSQQGVGSGNTIY
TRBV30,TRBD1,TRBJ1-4,AWSPPSGQGARLREKLF
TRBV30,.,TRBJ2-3,AWSVRRADTQY
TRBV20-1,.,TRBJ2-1,SARRNEQF
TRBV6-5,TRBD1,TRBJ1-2,ASRGDSNYGYT
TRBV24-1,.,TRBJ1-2,ATSDFRDYGYT
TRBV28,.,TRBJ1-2,ASSFPGASSYGYT
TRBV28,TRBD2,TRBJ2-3,ASSLGGRVEDTQY
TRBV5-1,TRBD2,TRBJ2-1,ASSSDPVLAGATREQF
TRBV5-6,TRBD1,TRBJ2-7,ASSVGQGAYEQY
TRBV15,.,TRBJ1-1,ATSTRDWSTEAF